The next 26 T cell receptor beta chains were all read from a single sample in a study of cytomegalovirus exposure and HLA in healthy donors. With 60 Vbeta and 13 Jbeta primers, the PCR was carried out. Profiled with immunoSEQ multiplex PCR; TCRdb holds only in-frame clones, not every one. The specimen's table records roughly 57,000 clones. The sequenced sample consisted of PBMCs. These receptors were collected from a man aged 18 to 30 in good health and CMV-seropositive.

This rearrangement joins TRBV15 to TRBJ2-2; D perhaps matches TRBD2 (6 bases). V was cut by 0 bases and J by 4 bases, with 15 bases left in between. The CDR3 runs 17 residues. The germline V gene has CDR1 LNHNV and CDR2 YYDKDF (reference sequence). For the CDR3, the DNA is TGTGCCACCAGCAGAGAGGAGTTATGGGGAGGCACCGGGGAGCTGTTTTTT. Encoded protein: CATSREELWGGTGELFF. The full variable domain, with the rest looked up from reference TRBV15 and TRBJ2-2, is DAMVIQNPRYQVTQFGKPVTLSCSQTLNHNVMYWYQQKSSQAPKLLFHYYDKDFNNEADTPDNFQSRRPNTSFCFLDIRSPGLGDTAMYLCATSREELWGGTGELFFGEGSRLTVL.

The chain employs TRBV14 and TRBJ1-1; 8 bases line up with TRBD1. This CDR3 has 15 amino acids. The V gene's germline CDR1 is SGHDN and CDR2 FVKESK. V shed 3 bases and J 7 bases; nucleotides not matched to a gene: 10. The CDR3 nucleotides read TGTGCCAGCAGCCACATACCTGACAGGGGAAATGAAGCTTTCTTT. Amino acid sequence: CASSHIPDRGNEAFF.

The CDR3 here is CASSDSTLDTQYF. In nucleotides, the CDR3 is TGTGCCAGCTCTGACTCTACACTTGATACGCAGTATTTT. The V call is TRBV7-3, the J call TRBJ2-3; D not certain. V was trimmed by 8 bases and J by 6 bases, leaving 15 bases between them. Germline-derived CDR1 and CDR2 are SGHTA and FQGTGA. The CDR3 sequence is 13 residues long. Supplemented by reference TRBV7-3 and TRBJ2-3, the full variable domain reads GAGVSQTPSNKVTEKGKYVELRCDPISGHTALYWYRQSLGQGPEFLIYFQGTGAADDSGLPNDRFFAVRPEGSVSTLKIQRTERGDSAVYLCASSDSTLDTQYFGPGTRLTVL.

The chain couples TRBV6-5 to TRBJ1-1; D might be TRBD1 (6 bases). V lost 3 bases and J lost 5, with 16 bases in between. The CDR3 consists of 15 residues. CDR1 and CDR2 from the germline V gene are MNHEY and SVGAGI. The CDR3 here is CASSYQDRSMTEAFF. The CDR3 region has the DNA TGTGCCAGCAGTTATCAAGACAGGTCGATGACTGAAGCTTTCTTT.

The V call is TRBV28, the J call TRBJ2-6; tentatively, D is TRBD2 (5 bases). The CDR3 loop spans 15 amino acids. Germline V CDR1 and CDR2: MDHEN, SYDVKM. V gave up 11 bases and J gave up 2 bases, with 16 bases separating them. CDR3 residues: CASQEELTGANVLTF. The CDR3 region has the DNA TGTGCCTCCCAGGAGGAATTGACTGGGGCCAACGTCCTGACTTTC.

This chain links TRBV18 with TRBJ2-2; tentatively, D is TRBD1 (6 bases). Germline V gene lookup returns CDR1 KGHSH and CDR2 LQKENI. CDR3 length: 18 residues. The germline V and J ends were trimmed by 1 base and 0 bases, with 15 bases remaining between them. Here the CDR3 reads CASSPQQQGTANTGELFF. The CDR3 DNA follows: TGTGCCAGCTCACCACAACAACAGGGAACCGCGAACACCGGGGAGCTGTTTTTT.

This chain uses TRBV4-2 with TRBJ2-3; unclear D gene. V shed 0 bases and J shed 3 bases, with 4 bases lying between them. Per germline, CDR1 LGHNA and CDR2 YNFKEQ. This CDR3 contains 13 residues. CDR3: CASSQEETDTQYF. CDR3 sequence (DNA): TGTGCCAGCAGCCAAGAGGAGACAGATACGCAGTATTTT.

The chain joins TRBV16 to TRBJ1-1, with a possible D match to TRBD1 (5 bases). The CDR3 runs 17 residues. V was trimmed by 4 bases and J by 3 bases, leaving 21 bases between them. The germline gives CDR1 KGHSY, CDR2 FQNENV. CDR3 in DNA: TGTGCCAGCAGCCCACATGGGGCAGATCCCCAGTACACTGAAGCTTTCTTT. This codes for CASSPHGADPQYTEAFF.

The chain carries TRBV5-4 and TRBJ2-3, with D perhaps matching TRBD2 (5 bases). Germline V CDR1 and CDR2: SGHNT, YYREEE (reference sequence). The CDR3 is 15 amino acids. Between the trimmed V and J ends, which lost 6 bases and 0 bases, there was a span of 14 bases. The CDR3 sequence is CASTLEAGSTDTQYF. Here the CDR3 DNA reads TGTGCCAGCACCCTGGAGGCAGGAAGCACAGATACGCAGTATTTT.

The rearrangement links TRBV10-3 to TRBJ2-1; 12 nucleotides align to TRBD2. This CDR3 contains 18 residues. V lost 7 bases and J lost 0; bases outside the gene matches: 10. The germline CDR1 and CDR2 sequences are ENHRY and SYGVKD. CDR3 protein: CAINPGLAGWSSYNEQFF. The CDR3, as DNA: TGTGCCATCAATCCGGGACTAGCGGGCTGGAGCTCCTACAATGAGCAGTTCTTC.

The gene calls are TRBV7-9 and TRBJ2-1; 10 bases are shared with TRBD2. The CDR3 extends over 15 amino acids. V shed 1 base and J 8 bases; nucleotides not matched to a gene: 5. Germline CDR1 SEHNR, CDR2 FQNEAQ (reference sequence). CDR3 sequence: CASSLVASGRDEQFF. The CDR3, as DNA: TGTGCCAGCAGCTTAGTGGCCAGCGGGAGGGATGAGCAGTTCTTC.

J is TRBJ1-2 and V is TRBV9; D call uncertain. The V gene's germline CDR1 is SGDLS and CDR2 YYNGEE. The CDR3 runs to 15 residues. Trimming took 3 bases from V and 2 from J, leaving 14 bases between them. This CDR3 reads CASSGMGRLNYGYTF. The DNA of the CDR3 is TGTGCCAGCAGCGGAATGGGGAGACTCAACTATGGCTACACCTTC.

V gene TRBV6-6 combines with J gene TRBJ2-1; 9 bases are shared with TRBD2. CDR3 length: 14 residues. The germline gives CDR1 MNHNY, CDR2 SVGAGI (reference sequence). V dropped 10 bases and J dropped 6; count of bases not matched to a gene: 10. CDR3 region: CATRWREGPNEQFF. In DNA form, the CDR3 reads TGTGCCACCCGATGGCGGGAGGGCCCCAATGAGCAGTTCTTC.

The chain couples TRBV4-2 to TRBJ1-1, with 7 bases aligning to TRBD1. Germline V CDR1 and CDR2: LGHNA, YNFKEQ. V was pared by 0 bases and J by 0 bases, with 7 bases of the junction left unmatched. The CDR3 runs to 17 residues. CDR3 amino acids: CASSQDGQAIMNTEAFF. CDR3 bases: TGTGCCAGCAGCCAAGATGGACAGGCGATCATGAACACTGAAGCTTTCTTT.

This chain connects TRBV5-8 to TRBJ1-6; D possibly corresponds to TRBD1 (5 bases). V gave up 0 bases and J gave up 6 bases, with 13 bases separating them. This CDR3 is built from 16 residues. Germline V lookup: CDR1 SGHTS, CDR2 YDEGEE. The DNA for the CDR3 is TGTGCCAGCAGCTTGGCGGTCCTAAGGGGTAATTCACCCCTCCACTTT. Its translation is CASSLAVLRGNSPLHF.

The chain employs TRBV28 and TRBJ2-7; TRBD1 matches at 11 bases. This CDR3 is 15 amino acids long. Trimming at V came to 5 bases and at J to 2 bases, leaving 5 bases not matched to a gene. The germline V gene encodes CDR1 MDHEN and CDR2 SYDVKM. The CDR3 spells CASSHPGQGAYEQYF. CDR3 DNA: TGTGCCAGCAGTCATCCGGGACAGGGGGCCTACGAGCAGTACTTC.

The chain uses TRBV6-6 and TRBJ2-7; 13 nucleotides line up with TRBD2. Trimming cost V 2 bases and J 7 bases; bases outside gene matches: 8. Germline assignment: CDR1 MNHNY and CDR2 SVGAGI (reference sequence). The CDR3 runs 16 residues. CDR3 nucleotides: TGTGCCAGCAGTTACCCGGGGACTAGCGGGAAGTTTGAGCAGTACTTC. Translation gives CASSYPGTSGKFEQYF.

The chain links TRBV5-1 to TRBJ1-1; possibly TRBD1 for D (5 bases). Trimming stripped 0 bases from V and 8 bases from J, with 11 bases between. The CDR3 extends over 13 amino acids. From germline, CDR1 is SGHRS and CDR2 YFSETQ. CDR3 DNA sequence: TGCGCCAGCAGCTTGGAGGGGTCAGTAGAAGCTTTCTTT. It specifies CASSLEGSVEAFF. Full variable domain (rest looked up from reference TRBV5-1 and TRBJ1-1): KAGVTQTPRYLIKTRGQQVTLSCSPISGHRSVSWYQQTPGQGLQFLFEYFSETQRNKGNFPGRFSGRQFSNSRSEMNVSTLELGDSALYLCASSLEGSVEAFFGQGTRLTVV.

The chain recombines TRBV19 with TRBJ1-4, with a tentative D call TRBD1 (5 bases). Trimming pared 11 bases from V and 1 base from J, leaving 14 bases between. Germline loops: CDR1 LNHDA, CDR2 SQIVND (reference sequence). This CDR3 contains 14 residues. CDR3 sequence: CASARGRTNEKLFF. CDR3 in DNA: TGTGCCTCTGCGCGGGGGAGAACTAATGAAAAACTGTTTTTT.

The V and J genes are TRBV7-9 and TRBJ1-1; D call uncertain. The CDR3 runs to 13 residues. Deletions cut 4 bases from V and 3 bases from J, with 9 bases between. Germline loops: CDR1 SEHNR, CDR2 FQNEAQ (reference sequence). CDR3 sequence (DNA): TGTGCCAGCAGCTCAATGGCCGACACTGAAGCTTTCTTT. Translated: CASSSMADTEAFF.

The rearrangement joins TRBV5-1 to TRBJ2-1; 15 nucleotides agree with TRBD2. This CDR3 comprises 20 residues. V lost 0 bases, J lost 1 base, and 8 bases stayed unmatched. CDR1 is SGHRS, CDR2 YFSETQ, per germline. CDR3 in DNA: TGCGCCAGCAGCTTGGTAGGGACTAGCGGGAGGAAGACGTCCTACAATGAGCAGTTCTTC. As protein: CASSLVGTSGRKTSYNEQFF.

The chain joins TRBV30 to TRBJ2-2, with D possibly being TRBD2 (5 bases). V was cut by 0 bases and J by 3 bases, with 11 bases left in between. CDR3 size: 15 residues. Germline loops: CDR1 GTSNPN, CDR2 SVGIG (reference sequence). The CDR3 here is CAWSVLSGHTGELFF. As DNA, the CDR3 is TGTGCCTGGAGTGTATTAAGCGGCCACACCGGGGAGCTGTTTTTT.

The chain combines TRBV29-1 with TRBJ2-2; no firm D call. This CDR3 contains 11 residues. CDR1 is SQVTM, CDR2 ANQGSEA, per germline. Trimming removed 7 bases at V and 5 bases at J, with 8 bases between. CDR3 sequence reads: CSASGTGELFF. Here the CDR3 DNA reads TGCAGCGCCTCAGGTACCGGGGAGCTGTTTTTT.

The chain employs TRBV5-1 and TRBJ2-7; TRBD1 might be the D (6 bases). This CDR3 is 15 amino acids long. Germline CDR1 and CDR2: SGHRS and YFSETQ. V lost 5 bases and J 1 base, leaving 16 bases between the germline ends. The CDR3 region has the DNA TGCGCCAGCAGTCCCCGACAGGACCCTTCCTACGAGCAGTACTTC. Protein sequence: CASSPRQDPSYEQYF.

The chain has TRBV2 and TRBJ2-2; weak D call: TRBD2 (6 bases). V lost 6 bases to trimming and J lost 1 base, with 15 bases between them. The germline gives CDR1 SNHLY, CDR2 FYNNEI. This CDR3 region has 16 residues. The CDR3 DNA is TGTGCCAGCAGGGAACTAGCCGGAGGGAACACCGGGGAGCTGTTTTTT. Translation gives CASRELAGGNTGELFF.

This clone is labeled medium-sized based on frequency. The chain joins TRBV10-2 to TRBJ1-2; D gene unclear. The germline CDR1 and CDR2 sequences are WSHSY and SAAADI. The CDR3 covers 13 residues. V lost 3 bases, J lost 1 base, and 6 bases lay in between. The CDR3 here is CASSDQINYGYTF. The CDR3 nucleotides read TGCGCCAGCAGTGATCAAATTAACTATGGCTACACCTTC.